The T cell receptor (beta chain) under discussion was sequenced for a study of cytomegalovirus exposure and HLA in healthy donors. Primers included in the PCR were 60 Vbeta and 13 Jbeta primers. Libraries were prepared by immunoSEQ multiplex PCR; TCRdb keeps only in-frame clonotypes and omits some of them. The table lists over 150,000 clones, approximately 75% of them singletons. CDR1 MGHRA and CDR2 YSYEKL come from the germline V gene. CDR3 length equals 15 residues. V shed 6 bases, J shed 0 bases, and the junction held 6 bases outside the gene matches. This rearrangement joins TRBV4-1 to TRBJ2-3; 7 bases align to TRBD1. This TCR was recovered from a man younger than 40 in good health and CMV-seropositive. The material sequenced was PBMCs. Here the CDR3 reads CASSYGQDSTDTQYF. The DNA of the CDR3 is TGCGCCAGCAGTTATGGACAGGACAGCACAGATACGCAGTATTTT.